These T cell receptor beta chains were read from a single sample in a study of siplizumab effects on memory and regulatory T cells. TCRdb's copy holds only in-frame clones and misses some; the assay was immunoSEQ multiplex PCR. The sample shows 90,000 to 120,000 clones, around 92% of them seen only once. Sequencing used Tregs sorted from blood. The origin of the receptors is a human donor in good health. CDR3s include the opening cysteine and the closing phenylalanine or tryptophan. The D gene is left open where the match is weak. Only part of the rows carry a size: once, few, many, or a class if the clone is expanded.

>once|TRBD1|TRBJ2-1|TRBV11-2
TGTGCCAGCAGTCCAAACCGGGACAGGCAGTTCTTC
CASSPNRDRQFF
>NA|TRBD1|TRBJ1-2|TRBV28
TGTGCCAGCGGGACCAGGGGGCGCCTCTATGGCTACACCTTC
CASGTRGRLYGYTF
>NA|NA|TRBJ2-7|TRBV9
TGTGCCAGCAGCGAAGGAGCACAGCAGTACTTC
CASSEGAQQYF
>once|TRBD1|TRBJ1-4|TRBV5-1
TGCGCCAGCAGCTTGGCCCTGATGACAGGGGGCAGTGAAAAACTGTTTTTT
CASSLALMTGGSEKLFF
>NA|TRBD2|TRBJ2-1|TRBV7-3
TGTGCCAGTACACTAGCGGGAGGGAACAATGAGCAGTTCTTC
CASTLAGGNNEQFF
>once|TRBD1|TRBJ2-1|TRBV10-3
TGTGCCTCGGGACAGGCCTTCGGAGGGGAGAGCTCCTACAATGAGCAGTTCTTC
CASGQAFGGESSYNEQFF
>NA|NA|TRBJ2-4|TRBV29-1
TGCAGCGCTGCCCTAGGGCTCAGCCTTACGTCATCCAAAAACATTCAGTACTTC
CSAALGLSLTSSKNIQYF
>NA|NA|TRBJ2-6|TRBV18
TGTGCCAGCTCTAGCTCTGGGGCCAACGTCCTGACTTTC
CASSSSGANVLTF
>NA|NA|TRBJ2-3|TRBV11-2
TGTGCCAGCAGCTTATATGGCAGGGGGGCCTTTGCAGATACGCAGTATTTT
CASSLYGRGAFADTQYF
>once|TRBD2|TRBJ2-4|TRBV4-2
TGTGCCAGCAGCCAAGATATTTGGGGATTTGGGACTACCACAACCCCTGCCAAAAACATTCAGTACTTC
CASSQDIWGFGTTTTPAKNIQYF
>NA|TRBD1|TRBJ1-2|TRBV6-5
TGTGCCAGCAGTTCTGCCGGGACAGCTAACTATGGCTACACCTTC
CASSSAGTANYGYTF
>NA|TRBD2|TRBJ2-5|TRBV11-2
TGTGCCAGCAGGGGACTAGCGGGGATTAAAGAGACCCAGTACTTC
CASRGLAGIKETQYF
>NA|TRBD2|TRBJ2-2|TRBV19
TGTGCCAGTAGTCTCGGACTAGCGGGAGGGCCGGGCACCGGGGAGCTGTTTTTT
CASSLGLAGGPGTGELFF
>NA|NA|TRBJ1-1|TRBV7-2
TGTGCCAGCAGCACCGGGGGCAGGGGTTTCATAAAATCTGAAGCTTTCTTT
CASSTGGRGFIKSEAFF
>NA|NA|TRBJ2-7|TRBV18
TGTGCCAGCTCACCCCGGCGGGACGAGCAGTACTTC
CASSPRRDEQYF
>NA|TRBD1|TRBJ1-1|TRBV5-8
TGTGCCAGCAGCGGACCCACAGGGGGCTCAAACACTGAAGCTTTCTTT
CASSGPTGGSNTEAFF
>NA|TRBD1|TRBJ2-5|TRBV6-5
TGTGCCAGCACCAAGACAGGGTGGGACCAAGAGACCCAGTACTTC
CASTKTGWDQETQYF
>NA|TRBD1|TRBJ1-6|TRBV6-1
TGTGCCAGCAGTGAGACAGGGGTTAGTTCACCCCTCCACTTT
CASSETGVSSPLHF
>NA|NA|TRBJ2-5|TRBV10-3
TGTGCCATCAGTGAGTCTGGGGTGGGGACCCAGTACTTC
CAISESGVGTQYF
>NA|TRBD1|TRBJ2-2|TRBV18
TGTGCCAGCTCACCAGGGGACAGGGGGAACACCGGGGAGCTGTTTTTT
CASSPGDRGNTGELFF
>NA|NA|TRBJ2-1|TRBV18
TGTGCCAGCTCACCACCGGGGTCGGGGATTCGGGAGCAGTTCTTC
CASSPPGSGIREQFF
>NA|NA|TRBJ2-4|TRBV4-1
TGCGCCAGCAGCCAACTAGACACGTCCAAAAACATTCAGTACTTC
CASSQLDTSKNIQYF
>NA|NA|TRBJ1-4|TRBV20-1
TGCAGTGCTAAATTCAAATTGGCACTGTTTTTT
CSAKFKLALFF
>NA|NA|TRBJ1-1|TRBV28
TGTGCCAGCAGTCTCGCGTTGAGCTCTGACGCTTTCTTT
CASSLALSSDAFF
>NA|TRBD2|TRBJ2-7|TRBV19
TGTGCCAGTAGTATATGCACTAGCGGGAGGGCCCGGGCAAACTACGAGCAGTACTTC
CASSICTSGRARANYEQYF
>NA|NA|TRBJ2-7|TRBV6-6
TGTGCCAGCAGTCCGAAGGGCCGCGTCACGAGGGAGCAGTACTTC
CASSPKGRVTREQYF
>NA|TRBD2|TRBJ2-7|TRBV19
TGTGCCAGTAGTACTGGACTAGCGGCGGGCGAGCAGTACTTC
CASSTGLAAGEQYF
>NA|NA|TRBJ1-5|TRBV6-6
TGTGCCAGCAGTTCAGGGAGCAATCAGCCCCAGCATTTT
CASSSGSNQPQHF
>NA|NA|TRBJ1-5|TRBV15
TGTGCCACCAGCAGAGATCCGGGGGATCAGCCCCAGCATTTT
CATSRDPGDQPQHF
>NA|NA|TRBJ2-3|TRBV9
TGTGCCAGCAGCGTAGGAGTTTCGGGGAACACAGATACGCAGTATTTT
CASSVGVSGNTDTQYF
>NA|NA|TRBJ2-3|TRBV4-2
TGTGCCAGCAGCGGAAGCGGAGGGAGCACAGATACGCAGTATTTT
CASSGSGGSTDTQYF
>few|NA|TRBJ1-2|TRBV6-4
TGTGCCAGCAGTGCGGGACCTGGGCACTATGGCTACACCTTC
CASSAGPGHYGYTF
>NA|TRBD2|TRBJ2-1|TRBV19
TGTGCCAGTAGTATACGGGCTAGCGGGTCCTTCGGACATGAGCAGTTCTTC
CASSIRASGSFGHEQFF
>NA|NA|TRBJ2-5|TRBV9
TGTGCCAGCAGCGTAGGCGTACAAGAGACCCAGTACTTC
CASSVGVQETQYF
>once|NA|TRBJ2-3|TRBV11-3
TGTGCCAGCAGCAGAGGGACAACGACCGGGGATACGCAGTATTTT
CASSRGTTTGDTQYF
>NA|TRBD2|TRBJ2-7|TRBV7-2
TGTGCCAGCAGCTTTGCTGATAGCGGGAGGTACGAGCAGTACTTC
CASSFADSGRYEQYF
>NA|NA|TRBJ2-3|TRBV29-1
TGCAGTGTTGGGACTCAGGCAGGTACGCAGTATTTT
CSVGTQAGTQYF
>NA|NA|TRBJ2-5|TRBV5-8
TGTGCCAGCAGCTTGTTAATCGGGGGCAGGGGTGGAGAGACCCAGTACTTC
CASSLLIGGRGGETQYF
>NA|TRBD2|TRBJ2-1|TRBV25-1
TGTGCCAGCAGTGAATTTGGGAGGGCCAAGAATGAGCAGTTCTTC
CASSEFGRAKNEQFF
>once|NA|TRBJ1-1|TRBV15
TGTGCCACCACCCTTTTCCGGGGTCCAGGGACGAACACTGAAGCTTTCTTT
CATTLFRGPGTNTEAFF
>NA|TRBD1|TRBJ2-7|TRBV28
TGTGCCAGCAGCCCCACCGGGACAGGCACCTACGAGCAGTACTTC
CASSPTGTGTYEQYF